This TCR beta chain was captured in a study of regulatory T cells in long-lasting Graves disease. General observations from the study: The study examined only peripheral blood, not thyroid tissue.

Time point indicated: newly diagnosed GD, antithyroid drugs for less than 3 months. RNA isolated from PBMCs was used to make the TCR library. The patients were drawn from one endocrinology department in Xi'an, China. In this sample, this clonotype turned up many times. Its antigen is still unknown. CDR3-region Arm-PCR and iRepertoire HTBI primers produced the TCR beta libraries. TCRdb fed the multiplex PCR reads into MiXCR, producing one record per CDR3 protein. The sample has about 620,000 distinct CDR3 sequences; around 15% are singletons. V was shortened by 6 bases and J by 1 base, with 12 bases between the two germline ends. The CDR3 has 14 amino acids. The germline V gene encodes CDR1 SNHLY and CDR2 FYNNEI. The same specimen was also included in a second study, on T cells in Graves' hyperthyroidism and ophthalmopathy. From that second work: Used for diagnoses were clinical symptoms, serum thyroxine and TRAb, thyroid ultrasound and orbital computed tomography.

This sample comprised peripheral blood mononuclear cells (PBMCs), obtained at new diagnosis, from a patient treated with antithyroid drugs. The chain uses TRBV2 and TRBJ1-1; D uncertain. The receptor was derived from a woman aged 30 to 39 with Graves disease. In DNA form, the CDR3 reads TGTGCCAGCAGGGGTGGGGAGACGAACACTGAAGCTTTCTTT. It specifies CASRGGETNTEAFF. Full variable domain (rest looked up from reference TRBV2 and TRBJ1-1): EPEVTQTPSHQVTQMGQEVILRCVPISNHLYFYWYRQILGQKVEFLVSFYNNEISEKSEIFDDQFSVERPDGSNFTLKIRSTKLEDSAMYFCASRGGETNTEAFFGQGTRLTVV.